This TCR beta chain was retrieved from a study of cytomegalovirus exposure and HLA in healthy donors. Study-wide background: Earlier findings included approximately 120 million unique TCR beta sequences obtained from around 180 million T cells. Study-wide results and limits: Per a later analysis, 16,951 TCR beta sequences showed association with HLA alleles at 0.05 false discovery rate.

PCR used 60 Vbeta primers and 13 Jbeta primers. Libraries were prepared by immunoSEQ multiplex PCR; TCRdb keeps only in-frame clonotypes and omits some of them. This table has some 110,000 clones, over 65% appearing once. For this clone: Its cognate antigen is unknown.

V gave up 1 base and J gave up 3 bases, with 6 bases separating them. The CDR3 sequence is 13 residues long. CDR1 is SEHNR and CDR2 is FQNEAQ in the germline V gene (reference sequence). The source of this sequence is a woman aged 40 to 49 in good health and CMV-seropositive. Sequencing used PBMCs. The rearrangement joins TRBV7-9 to TRBJ1-1; a possible D gene is TRBD1 (5 bases). The CDR3, as DNA: TGTGCCAGCAGCTTAGGACAGTACACTGAAGCTTTCTTT. This translates into CASSLGQYTEAFF.